This passage covers 14 T cell receptor beta chains from one sample sequenced in a study of blood T cell repertoires in COVID-19. Data came from immunoSEQ multiplex PCR; TCRdb stores just in-frame clones and leaves some out. This sample has around 160,000 clones, with around 81% found just once. Sequenced sample: peripheral blood. Receptor source: a human donor with acute or convalescent COVID-19. The donor label of this sample is uncertain.

V gene TRBV5-1 combines with J gene TRBJ1-1; D remains unclear. The germline V and J ends were trimmed by 1 base and 4 bases, with 8 bases remaining between them. CDR1 and CDR2 (germline): SGHRS, YFSETQ. The CDR3 is made up of 13 amino acids. The CDR3 nucleotides read TGCGCCAGCAGCTTGTACGCAGGCACTGAAGCTTTCTTT. It encodes CASSLYAGTEAFF.

The genes are TRBV3-1 (or the pseudogene TRBV3-2) and TRBJ1-2; 10 bases line up with TRBD1. CDR1 is LGHDT, CDR2 YNNKEL, per germline (reference sequence). V gave up 2 bases and J gave up 8 bases; unmatched junction bases: 8. The CDR3 spans 15 residues. The CDR3 protein is CASSQNPDRGHGYTF. The CDR3 DNA reads as TGTGCCAGCAGCCAAAACCCAGACAGGGGGCACGGCTACACCTTC.

The V call is TRBV7-9, the J call TRBJ1-1, with a tentative D call TRBD1 (5 bases). This CDR3 has 15 residues. The V and J ends lost 1 base and 5 bases respectively, with 14 bases between them. Germline V gene sequence: CDR1 SEHNR, CDR2 FQNEAQ (reference sequence). The DNA of the CDR3 is TGTGCCAGCAGCTTAGGCGGCTCGGGGGGAACTGAAGCTTTCTTT. It translates to CASSLGGSGGTEAFF.

As regards this clone: Other DNA sequences in this sample translate to the same CDR3. This chain uses TRBV19 with TRBJ2-3; no reliable D call. The germline V and J ends were trimmed by 0 bases and 3 bases, with 7 bases remaining between them. This CDR3 has 14 amino acids. Germline V gives CDR1 LNHDA, CDR2 SQIVND (reference sequence). CDR3 nucleotide sequence: TGTGCCAGTAGTATAGATACCGGTACAGATACGCAGTATTTT. This gives the protein CASSIDTGTDTQYF.

The chain carries TRBV6-5 and TRBJ1-5, with D unclear. The V gene's germline CDR1 is MNHEY and CDR2 SVGAGI. CDR3 size: 15 residues. Deletions cut 6 bases from V and 2 bases from J, with 14 bases between. CDR3 sequence reads: CASSRSFGGNQPQHF. In nucleotides, the CDR3 is TGTGCCAGCAGCCGGTCCTTTGGTGGCAATCAGCCCCAGCATTTT.

The chain links TRBV6-4 to TRBJ1-1, with D possibly being TRBD1 (6 bases). This CDR3 has 15 residues. The germline V gene has CDR1 MRHNA and CDR2 SNTAGT. Deletions cut 7 bases from V and 4 bases from J, with 19 bases between. The CDR3 reads CASTPQGSIRTEAFF. The CDR3 nucleotides are TGTGCCAGCACCCCCCAGGGGAGTATTCGCACTGAAGCTTTCTTT.

This clone was observed once. The chain is built from TRBV5-1 and TRBJ1-4; D remains unclear. This CDR3 has 15 residues. V was pared by 4 bases and J by 7 bases, with 17 bases between. Germline CDR1 reads SGHRS; CDR2 reads YFSETQ. DNA of the CDR3: TGCGCCAGCAGCCCCCTAGGCCCAGAGGGTGAAAAACTGTTTTTT. It translates to CASSPLGPEGEKLFF. The variable domain in full, completed from reference TRBV5-1 and TRBJ1-4, reads KAGVTQTPRYLIKTRGQQVTLSCSPISGHRSVSWYQQTPGQGLQFLFEYFSETQRNKGNFPGRFSGRQFSNSRSEMNVSTLELGDSALYLCASSPLGPEGEKLFFGSGTQLSVL.

The chain couples TRBV29-1 to TRBJ2-2; perhaps TRBD1 as D (5 bases). Between the trimmed V and J ends, which lost 3 bases and 0 bases, there was a span of 8 bases. The CDR3 has 14 amino acids. The germline V gene has CDR1 SQVTM and CDR2 ANQGSEA. The CDR3 spells CSVDDSPNTGELFF. The CDR3 bases are TGCAGCGTTGACGACAGTCCGAACACCGGGGAGCTGTTTTTT.

The rearrangement joins TRBV5-1 to TRBJ2-1; D unclear. Trimming stripped 3 bases from V and 8 bases from J, with 12 bases between. Germline CDR1 reads SGHRS; CDR2 reads YFSETQ. The CDR3 has 13 residues. The CDR3 is CASSSDPRDEQFF. The CDR3 DNA follows: TGCGCCAGCAGCTCTGACCCACGGGATGAGCAGTTCTTC.

The gene calls are TRBV5-1 and TRBJ1-1; D remains unclear. This CDR3 has 14 residues. V was pared by 0 bases and J by 2 bases, with 8 bases between. Germline CDR1 SGHRS, CDR2 YFSETQ. In DNA, the CDR3 is TGCGCCAGCAGCTTGGCTTCGGTCAACACTGAAGCTTTCTTT. Amino acids: CASSLASVNTEAFF.

The V call is TRBV7-6, the J call TRBJ2-5; the match to TRBD2 covers 7 bases. The CDR3 is 14 residues long. J lost 3 bases, V lost 1 base, and 2 bases had no gene match. Germline-derived CDR1 and CDR2 are SGHVS and FNYEAQ. The CDR3 sequence is CASSLGAGKETQYF. In nucleotides, the CDR3 is TGTGCCAGCAGCTTAGGAGCGGGGAAAGAGACCCAGTACTTC.

This sequence joins TRBV5-1 and TRBJ1-4, with 7 bases identical to TRBD1. The ends lost 0 bases at V and 7 bases at J; junction bases unmatched: 6. From germline, CDR1 is SGHRS and CDR2 YFSETQ. The CDR3 has 15 amino acids. This chain's CDR3 is CASSLDTGVAEKLFF. The DNA for the CDR3 is TGCGCCAGCAGCTTGGATACAGGGGTAGCTGAAAAACTGTTTTTT. The entire variable domain, with the rest obtained from reference TRBV5-1 and TRBJ1-4, is as follows: KAGVTQTPRYLIKTRGQQVTLSCSPISGHRSVSWYQQTPGQGLQFLFEYFSETQRNKGNFPGRFSGRQFSNSRSEMNVSTLELGDSALYLCASSLDTGVAEKLFFGSGTQLSVL.

The V call is TRBV5-5, the J call TRBJ1-6; 10 nucleotides match TRBD1. Germline V gene lookup returns CDR1 SGHKS and CDR2 YYEKEE (reference sequence). CDR3 length equals 17 residues. V dropped 3 bases and J dropped 1; count of bases not matched to a gene: 4. DNA for the CDR3: TGTGCCAGCAGCTACCGGACAGGGGGGTCCTATAATTCACCCCTCCACTTT. As protein: CASSYRTGGSYNSPLHF.

Comments on this clone: The junction shows a germline mismatch at one end, possibly a read error. The chain joins TRBV2 to TRBJ2-1, with 8 nucleotides matching TRBD1. This CDR3 is built from 13 residues. CDR1 SNHLY and CDR2 FYNNEI come from the germline V gene. As DNA, the CDR3 is TGTGCCAGCAGTGAAGTCAGGGGGCCCTTCAAGGTCTTC. The encoded protein is CASSEVRGPFKVF.